This paragraph reports one T cell receptor (beta chain). Its cognate antigen is unknown. Assay: immunoSEQ multiplex PCR; the TCRdb copy retains only in-frame clones and omits some. The table lists roughly 120,000 clones, under 90% of them singletons, with about 4.8% in the top ten. Deletions cut 6 bases from V and 6 bases from J, with 11 bases between. Per the germline V gene, CDR1 is GTSNPN and CDR2 is SVGIG (reference sequence). This CDR3 is 12 amino acids long. This entry is derived from a study of T cell responses to AZD1222 COVID-19 vaccine. For the study at large: Second-dose recipients at about 4 or about 12 weeks were treated as one pooled group.

Overall study results and limits: Baseline serostatus was positive in only six AZD1222 recipients.

The source was peripheral blood, collected on day 0 of AZD1222 vaccination. The J gene is TRBJ1-4, the V gene TRBV30; D gene unclear. The sequence was obtained from an adult in good health. The CDR3 DNA is TGTGCCTGCGCAGTCGAGTATGAAAAACTGTTTTTT. As protein: CACAVEYEKLFF.